These T cell receptor beta chains were read from a single sample in a study of T cells in narcolepsy. Clones were sequenced by immunoSEQ multiplex PCR, and TCRdb holds only the in-frame ones, with some missing. Of about 33,000 clones listed, roughly 90% are singletons. The sample taken for sequencing was CD45RA- memory CD4+ T cells from PBMCs. Source of these receptors: a human donor with narcolepsy. The CDR3 runs from the conserved cysteine through the conserved F or W. Fields, in order: V gene, D gene, clone size, J gene, CDR3 DNA, CDR3 protein. D genes are given only for firm matches. Clone size appears in some rows only: once, few, many, or a class for an expanded clone.

v_call: TRBV25-1; d_call: NA; clone_size: NA; j_call: TRBJ2-1; cdr3_nt: TGTGCCAGCAGCGTTCAGGGTCCGGATTACAATGAGCAGTTCTTC; cdr3_aa: CASSVQGPDYNEQFF
v_call: TRBV14; d_call: NA; clone_size: NA; j_call: TRBJ1-3; cdr3_nt: TGTGCCAGCAGCCCCCTTGGGACGACGGGGGGAAACACCATATATTTT; cdr3_aa: CASSPLGTTGGNTIYF
v_call: TRBV6-5; d_call: NA; clone_size: NA; j_call: TRBJ1-1; cdr3_nt: TGTGCCACCCGATCCGCGGGCACTGAAGCTTTCTTT; cdr3_aa: CATRSAGTEAFF
v_call: TRBV18; d_call: TRBD1; clone_size: NA; j_call: TRBJ1-2; cdr3_nt: TGTGCCAGCTCACAAGACCGGGACAGGAACTATGGCTACACCTTC; cdr3_aa: CASSQDRDRNYGYTF
v_call: TRBV6-4; d_call: NA; clone_size: NA; j_call: TRBJ2-1; cdr3_nt: TGTGCCACCGGGTATTACAATGAGCAGTTCTTC; cdr3_aa: CATGYYNEQFF
v_call: TRBV28; d_call: NA; clone_size: NA; j_call: TRBJ1-5; cdr3_nt: TGTGCCAGCAGTTTACGAGGTCAGGGTGGTCAGCCCCAGCATTTT; cdr3_aa: CASSLRGQGGQPQHF
v_call: TRBV19; d_call: NA; clone_size: once; j_call: TRBJ2-5; cdr3_nt: TGTGCCAGCAGGGGGGAAGAGACCCAGTACTTC; cdr3_aa: CASRGEETQYF
v_call: TRBV2; d_call: NA; clone_size: NA; j_call: TRBJ1-2; cdr3_nt: TGTGCCAGCAGTGTGTTGAGTAGCTATGGCTACACCTTC; cdr3_aa: CASSVLSSYGYTF
v_call: TRBV5-1; d_call: NA; clone_size: NA; j_call: TRBJ2-7; cdr3_nt: TGCGCCAGCAGCTTAAGGGCGGACCCCCCGCGCGAGCAGTACTTC; cdr3_aa: CASSLRADPPREQYF
v_call: TRBV7-2; d_call: NA; clone_size: NA; j_call: TRBJ2-7; cdr3_nt: TGTGCCAGCAGCGTATTTGGTTCGGGACTTACCTACGAGCAGTACTTC; cdr3_aa: CASSVFGSGLTYEQYF
v_call: TRBV6-1; d_call: NA; clone_size: NA; j_call: TRBJ1-1; cdr3_nt: TGTGCCAGCAGTGAAGGTGGGGGGGCGGGTGAAGCTTTCTTT; cdr3_aa: CASSEGGGAGEAFF
v_call: TRBV4-3; d_call: NA; clone_size: NA; j_call: TRBJ2-2; cdr3_nt: TGCGCCAGCAAGACGGAGGCAGGGGGGGAGCTGTTTTTT; cdr3_aa: CASKTEAGGELFF
v_call: TRBV11-3; d_call: TRBD1; clone_size: NA; j_call: TRBJ1-1; cdr3_nt: TGTGCCAGCAGCCGATGGGGGACAGGGACGTGGCACACTGAAGCTTTCTTT; cdr3_aa: CASSRWGTGTWHTEAFF
v_call: TRBV12-5; d_call: TRBD1; clone_size: NA; j_call: TRBJ1-5; cdr3_nt: TGTGCTAGTGGTACCGGACAGGTCGGGCAACCCCAGCATTTT; cdr3_aa: CASGTGQVGQPQHF
v_call: TRBV28; d_call: NA; clone_size: NA; j_call: TRBJ2-1; cdr3_nt: TGTGCCAGCAGTTTCCGGTCCCTAAGGGATGAGCAGTTCTTC; cdr3_aa: CASSFRSLRDEQFF
v_call: TRBV6-6; d_call: NA; clone_size: NA; j_call: TRBJ1-5; cdr3_nt: TGTGCCAGCAGTACCTTGGACAGTAATCAGCCCCAGCATTTT; cdr3_aa: CASSTLDSNQPQHF
v_call: TRBV5-1; d_call: NA; clone_size: once; j_call: TRBJ2-1; cdr3_nt: TGCGCCAGCAAAATTGGCCTAGCCTCCTACAATGAGCAGTTCTTC; cdr3_aa: CASKIGLASYNEQFF
v_call: TRBV10-2; d_call: NA; clone_size: NA; j_call: TRBJ2-7; cdr3_nt: TGCGCCAGCACCTCAGACCGGGGGTACGAGCAGTACTTC; cdr3_aa: CASTSDRGYEQYF
v_call: TRBV28; d_call: TRBD1; clone_size: NA; j_call: TRBJ1-2; cdr3_nt: TGTGCCAGCAGTGGGTCCCCCGGGACAGCTTATGGCTACACCTTC; cdr3_aa: CASSGSPGTAYGYTF
v_call: TRBV2; d_call: TRBD2; clone_size: NA; j_call: TRBJ2-3; cdr3_nt: TGTGCCAGCAGTGAGGAAGCGGGAGTCAGTGATACGCAGTATTTT; cdr3_aa: CASSEEAGVSDTQYF
v_call: TRBV7-7; d_call: NA; clone_size: NA; j_call: TRBJ2-1; cdr3_nt: TGTGCCAGCAGTCGATCACAGGGCAACAATGAGCAGTTCTTC; cdr3_aa: CASSRSQGNNEQFF
v_call: TRBV6-5; d_call: NA; clone_size: NA; j_call: TRBJ2-3; cdr3_nt: TGTGCCAGCAGTTACTCGTTAACTAGCCCAGATACGCAGTATTTT; cdr3_aa: CASSYSLTSPDTQYF
v_call: TRBV11-1; d_call: TRBD2; clone_size: NA; j_call: TRBJ2-3; cdr3_nt: TGTGCCAGCAGCTTAGCGGGGACTAGCGGAGCAGATACGCAGTATTTT; cdr3_aa: CASSLAGTSGADTQYF
v_call: TRBV5-4; d_call: NA; clone_size: once; j_call: TRBJ2-7; cdr3_nt: TGTGCCAGCAGCCCGGTGGATGGCCAATACGAGCAGTACTTC; cdr3_aa: CASSPVDGQYEQYF
v_call: TRBV7-3; d_call: TRBD2; clone_size: NA; j_call: TRBJ2-1; cdr3_nt: TGTGCCAGCAGCAGCCCTCCGGGCGGGGGGGCACAGTTCTTC; cdr3_aa: CASSSPPGGGAQFF
v_call: TRBV19; d_call: NA; clone_size: NA; j_call: TRBJ2-1; cdr3_nt: TGTGCCAGTACCATCGACAGGAGCTCCTACAATGAGCAGTTCTTC; cdr3_aa: CASTIDRSSYNEQFF
v_call: TRBV28; d_call: NA; clone_size: NA; j_call: TRBJ1-2; cdr3_nt: TGTGCCAGCAGTCTTAGCAGGGTTTCTAGGTATGGCTACACCTTC; cdr3_aa: CASSLSRVSRYGYTF
v_call: TRBV5-4; d_call: NA; clone_size: NA; j_call: TRBJ1-4; cdr3_nt: TGTGCCAGCAGCTCCCTCGGGAGTGCAACTAATGAAAAACTGTTTTTT; cdr3_aa: CASSSLGSATNEKLFF
v_call: TRBV6-5; d_call: TRBD1; clone_size: NA; j_call: TRBJ1-5; cdr3_nt: TGTGCCAGCAGTTCGATTGGACAGGGAGGCCAGCCCCAGCATTTT; cdr3_aa: CASSSIGQGGQPQHF
v_call: TRBV21-1; d_call: NA; clone_size: NA; j_call: TRBJ2-1; cdr3_nt: TGCGCAGGGACTAACGAATTTCAGAGCGAGGGTGAGCAGTTCTTC; cdr3_aa: CAGTNEFQSEGEQFF
v_call: TRBV28; d_call: TRBD2; clone_size: NA; j_call: TRBJ2-3; cdr3_nt: TGTGCCAGCAGTTTTATCGTTACTAGCGGGGGCGCAGATACGCAGTATTTT; cdr3_aa: CASSFIVTSGGADTQYF
v_call: TRBV9; d_call: TRBD1; clone_size: NA; j_call: TRBJ2-5; cdr3_nt: TGTGCCAGCAGCGTAGGTCGGACAGGGGGCGAAAGGGAGACCCAGTACTTC; cdr3_aa: CASSVGRTGGERETQYF
v_call: TRBV6-5; d_call: NA; clone_size: NA; j_call: TRBJ2-5; cdr3_nt: TGTGCCAGCAGTTACGGGGAGACCCAGTACTTC; cdr3_aa: CASSYGETQYF
v_call: TRBV2; d_call: TRBD2; clone_size: NA; j_call: TRBJ2-1; cdr3_nt: TGTGCCAGCACGCGTGAACTAGCGGGAGCACGGGGGAGAGACAATGAGCAGTTCTTC; cdr3_aa: CASTRELAGARGRDNEQFF
v_call: TRBV6-6; d_call: NA; clone_size: NA; j_call: TRBJ1-2; cdr3_nt: TGTGCCAGCAGCCCTAACTATGGCTACACCTTC; cdr3_aa: CASSPNYGYTF
v_call: TRBV30; d_call: NA; clone_size: NA; j_call: TRBJ1-1; cdr3_nt: TGTGCCTGGAGTCCGTCGATGTCCGGGAGGGCTTTCTTT; cdr3_aa: CAWSPSMSGRAFF
v_call: TRBV9; d_call: NA; clone_size: once; j_call: TRBJ1-1; cdr3_nt: TGTGCCAGCAGCGTAGCTTTGTGGGACTGGGTCACTGAAGCTTTCTTT; cdr3_aa: CASSVALWDWVTEAFF
v_call: TRBV5-5; d_call: TRBD1; clone_size: NA; j_call: TRBJ1-1; cdr3_nt: TGTGCCAGCAGCCCTGGCCCCGACAGGGCCACTGAAGCTTTCTTT; cdr3_aa: CASSPGPDRATEAFF
v_call: TRBV30; d_call: NA; clone_size: NA; j_call: TRBJ2-4; cdr3_nt: TGTGCCTGGAGTGTACAGGACCAGAAAAACATTCAGTACTTC; cdr3_aa: CAWSVQDQKNIQYF
v_call: TRBV27; d_call: NA; clone_size: NA; j_call: TRBJ1-6; cdr3_nt: TGTGCCAGCAGACGAGGGAAGGGGCCCCTCCACTTT; cdr3_aa: CASRRGKGPLHF
v_call: TRBV5-4; d_call: TRBD1; clone_size: few; j_call: TRBJ1-6; cdr3_nt: TGTGCCAGCAGCCAACCGGGACAGGGAGTTAATTCACCCCTCCACTTT; cdr3_aa: CASSQPGQGVNSPLHF
v_call: TRBV27; d_call: NA; clone_size: NA; j_call: TRBJ1-1; cdr3_nt: TGTGCCAGCAGTACTACAGGGCGCCACGGAGCTTTCTTT; cdr3_aa: CASSTTGRHGAFF
v_call: TRBV5-1; d_call: TRBD2; clone_size: NA; j_call: TRBJ2-5; cdr3_nt: TGCGCCAGCAGCCCTAGCGGGGGGTACTTAGTGGAGACCCAGTACTTC; cdr3_aa: CASSPSGGYLVETQYF
v_call: TRBV10-3; d_call: NA; clone_size: NA; j_call: TRBJ2-7; cdr3_nt: TGTGCCATCAGTGAGTCCATCTACGAGCAGTACTTC; cdr3_aa: CAISESIYEQYF
v_call: TRBV27; d_call: NA; clone_size: NA; j_call: TRBJ1-1; cdr3_nt: TGTGCCAGCAGTTTAAGAATGGCGGGCAGGAAGTCGGCTTTCTTT; cdr3_aa: CASSLRMAGRKSAFF
v_call: TRBV27; d_call: NA; clone_size: NA; j_call: TRBJ1-5; cdr3_nt: TGTGCCAGCAGTTTCGTTCGTAATCAGCCCCAGCATTTT; cdr3_aa: CASSFVRNQPQHF
v_call: TRBV2; d_call: NA; clone_size: NA; j_call: TRBJ1-2; cdr3_nt: TGTGCCAGCGTCCCTCTATCTCACTATGGCTACACCTTC; cdr3_aa: CASVPLSHYGYTF